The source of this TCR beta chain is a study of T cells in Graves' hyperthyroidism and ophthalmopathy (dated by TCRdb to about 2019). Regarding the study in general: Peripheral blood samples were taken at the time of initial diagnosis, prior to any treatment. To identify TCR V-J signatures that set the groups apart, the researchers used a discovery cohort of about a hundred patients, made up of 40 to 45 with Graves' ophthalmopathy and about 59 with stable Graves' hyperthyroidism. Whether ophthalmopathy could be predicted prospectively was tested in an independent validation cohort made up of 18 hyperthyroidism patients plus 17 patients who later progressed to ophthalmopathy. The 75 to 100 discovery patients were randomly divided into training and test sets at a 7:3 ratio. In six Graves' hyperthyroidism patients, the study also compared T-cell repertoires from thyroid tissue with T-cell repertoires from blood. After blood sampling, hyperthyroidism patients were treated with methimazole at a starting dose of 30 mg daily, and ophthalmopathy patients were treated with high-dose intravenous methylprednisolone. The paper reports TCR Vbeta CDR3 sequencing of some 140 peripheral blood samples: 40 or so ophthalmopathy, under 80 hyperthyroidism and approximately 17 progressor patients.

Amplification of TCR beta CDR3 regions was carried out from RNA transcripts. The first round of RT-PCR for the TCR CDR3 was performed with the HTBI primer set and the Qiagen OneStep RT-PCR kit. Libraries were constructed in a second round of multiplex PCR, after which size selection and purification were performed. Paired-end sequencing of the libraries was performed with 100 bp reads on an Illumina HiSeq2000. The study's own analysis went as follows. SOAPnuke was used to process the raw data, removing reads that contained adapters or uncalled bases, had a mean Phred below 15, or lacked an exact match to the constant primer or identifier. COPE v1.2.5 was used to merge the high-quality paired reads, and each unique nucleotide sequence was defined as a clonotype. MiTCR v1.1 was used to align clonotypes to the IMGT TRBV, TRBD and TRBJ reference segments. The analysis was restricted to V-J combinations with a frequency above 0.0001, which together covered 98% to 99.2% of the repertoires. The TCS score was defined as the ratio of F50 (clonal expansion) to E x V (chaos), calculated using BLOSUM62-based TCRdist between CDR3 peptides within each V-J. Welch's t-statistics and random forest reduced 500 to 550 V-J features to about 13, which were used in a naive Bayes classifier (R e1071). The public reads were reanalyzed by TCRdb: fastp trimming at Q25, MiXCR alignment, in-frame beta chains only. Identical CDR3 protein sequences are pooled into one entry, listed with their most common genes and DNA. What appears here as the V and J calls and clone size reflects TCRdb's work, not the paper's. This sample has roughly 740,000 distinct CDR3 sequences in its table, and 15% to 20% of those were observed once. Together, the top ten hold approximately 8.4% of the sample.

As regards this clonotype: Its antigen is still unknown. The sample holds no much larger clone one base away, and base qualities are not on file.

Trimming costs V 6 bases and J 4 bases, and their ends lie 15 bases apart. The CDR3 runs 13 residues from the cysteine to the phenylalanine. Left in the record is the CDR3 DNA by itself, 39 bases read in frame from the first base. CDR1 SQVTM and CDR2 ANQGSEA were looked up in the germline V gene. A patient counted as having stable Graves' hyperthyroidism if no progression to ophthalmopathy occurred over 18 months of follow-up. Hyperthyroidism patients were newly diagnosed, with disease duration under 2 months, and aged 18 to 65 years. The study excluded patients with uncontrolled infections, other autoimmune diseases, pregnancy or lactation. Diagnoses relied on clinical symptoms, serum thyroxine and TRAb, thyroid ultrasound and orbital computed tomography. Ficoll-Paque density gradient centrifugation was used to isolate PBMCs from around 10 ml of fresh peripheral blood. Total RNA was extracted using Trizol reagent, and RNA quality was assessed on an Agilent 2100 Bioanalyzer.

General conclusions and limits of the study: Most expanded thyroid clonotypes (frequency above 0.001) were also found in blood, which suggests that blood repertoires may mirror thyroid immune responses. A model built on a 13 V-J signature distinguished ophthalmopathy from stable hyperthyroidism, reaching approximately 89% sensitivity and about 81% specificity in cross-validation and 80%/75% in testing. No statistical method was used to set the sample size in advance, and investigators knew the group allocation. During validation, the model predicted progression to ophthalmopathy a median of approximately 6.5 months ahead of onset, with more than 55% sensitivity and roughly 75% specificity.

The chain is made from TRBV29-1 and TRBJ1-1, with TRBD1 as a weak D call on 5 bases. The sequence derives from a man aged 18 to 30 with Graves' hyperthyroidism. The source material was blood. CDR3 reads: CSVPGTWGTEAFF. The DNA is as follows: TGCAGCGTCCCCGGGACCTGGGGCACTGAAGCTTTCTTT.